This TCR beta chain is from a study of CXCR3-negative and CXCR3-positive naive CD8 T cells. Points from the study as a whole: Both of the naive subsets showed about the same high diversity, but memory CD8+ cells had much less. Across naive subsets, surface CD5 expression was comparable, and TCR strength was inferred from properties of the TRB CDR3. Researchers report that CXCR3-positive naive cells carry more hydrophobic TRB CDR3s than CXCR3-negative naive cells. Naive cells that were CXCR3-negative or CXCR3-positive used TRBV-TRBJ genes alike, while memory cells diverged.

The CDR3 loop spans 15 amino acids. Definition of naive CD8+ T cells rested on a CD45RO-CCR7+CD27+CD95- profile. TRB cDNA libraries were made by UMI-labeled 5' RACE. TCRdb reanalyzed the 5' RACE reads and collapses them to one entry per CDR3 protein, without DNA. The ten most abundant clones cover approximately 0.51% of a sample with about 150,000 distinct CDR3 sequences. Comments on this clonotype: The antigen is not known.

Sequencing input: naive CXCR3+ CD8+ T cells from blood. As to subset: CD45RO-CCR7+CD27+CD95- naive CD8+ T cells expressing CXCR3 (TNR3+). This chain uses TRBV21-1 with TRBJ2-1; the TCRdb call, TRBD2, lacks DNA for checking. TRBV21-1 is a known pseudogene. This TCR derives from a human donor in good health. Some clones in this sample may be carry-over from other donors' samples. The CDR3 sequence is CASSLPGLGYNEQFF.